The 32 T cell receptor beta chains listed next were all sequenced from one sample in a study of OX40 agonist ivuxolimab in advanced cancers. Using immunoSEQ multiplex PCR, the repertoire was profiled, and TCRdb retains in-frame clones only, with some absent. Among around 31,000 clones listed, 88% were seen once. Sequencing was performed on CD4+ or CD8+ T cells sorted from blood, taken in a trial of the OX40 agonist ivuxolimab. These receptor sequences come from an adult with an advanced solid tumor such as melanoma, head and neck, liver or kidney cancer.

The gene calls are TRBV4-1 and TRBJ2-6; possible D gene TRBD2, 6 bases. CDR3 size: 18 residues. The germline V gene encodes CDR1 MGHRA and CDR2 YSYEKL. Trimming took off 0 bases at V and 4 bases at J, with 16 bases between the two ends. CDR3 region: CASSQDAGGFLGANVLTF. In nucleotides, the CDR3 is TGCGCCAGCAGCCAAGACGCTGGGGGGTTCTTGGGGGCCAACGTCCTGACTTTC.

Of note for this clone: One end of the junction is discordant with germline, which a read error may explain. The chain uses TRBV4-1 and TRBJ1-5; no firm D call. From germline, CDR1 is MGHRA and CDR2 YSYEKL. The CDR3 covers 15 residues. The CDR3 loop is CASSQVDGSNQPQHF. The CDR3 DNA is TGTGCCAGCAGCCAAGTTGACGGTAGCAATCAGCCCCAGCATTTT.

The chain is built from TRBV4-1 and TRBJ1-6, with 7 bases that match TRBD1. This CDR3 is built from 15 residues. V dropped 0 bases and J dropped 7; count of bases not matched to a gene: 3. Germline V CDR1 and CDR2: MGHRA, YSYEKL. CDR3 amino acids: CASSQDQGVNSPLHF. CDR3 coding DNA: TGCGCCAGCAGCCAAGATCAGGGGGTGAATTCACCCCTCCACTTT.

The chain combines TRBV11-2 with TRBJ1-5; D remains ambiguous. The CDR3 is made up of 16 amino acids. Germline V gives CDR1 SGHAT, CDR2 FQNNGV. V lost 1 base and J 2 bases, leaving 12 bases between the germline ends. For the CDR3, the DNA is TGTGCCAGCAGCTTAGTCTCCCCGAAGGGCAATCAGCCCCAGCATTTT. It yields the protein CASSLVSPKGNQPQHF.

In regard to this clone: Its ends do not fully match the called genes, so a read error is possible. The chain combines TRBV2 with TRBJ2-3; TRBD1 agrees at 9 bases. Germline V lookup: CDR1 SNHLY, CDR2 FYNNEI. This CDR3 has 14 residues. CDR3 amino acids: CATTGQGSTDTQYF. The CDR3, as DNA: TGTGCCACAACGGGACAGGGTAGCACTGATACGCAGTATTTT.

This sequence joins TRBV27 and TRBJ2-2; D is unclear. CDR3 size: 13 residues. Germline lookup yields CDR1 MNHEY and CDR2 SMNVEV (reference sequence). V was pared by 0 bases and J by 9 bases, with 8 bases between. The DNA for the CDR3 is TGTGCCAGCAGTTTATCGAGCGATCGGGAGCTGTTTTTT. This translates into CASSLSSDRELFF.

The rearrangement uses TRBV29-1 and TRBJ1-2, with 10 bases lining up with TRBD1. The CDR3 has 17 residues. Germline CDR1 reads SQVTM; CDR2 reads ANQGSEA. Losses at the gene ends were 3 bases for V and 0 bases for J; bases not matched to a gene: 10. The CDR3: CSVDLLGTGDANYGYTF. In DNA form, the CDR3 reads TGCAGCGTTGACCTACTCGGGACAGGGGATGCTAACTATGGCTACACCTTC.

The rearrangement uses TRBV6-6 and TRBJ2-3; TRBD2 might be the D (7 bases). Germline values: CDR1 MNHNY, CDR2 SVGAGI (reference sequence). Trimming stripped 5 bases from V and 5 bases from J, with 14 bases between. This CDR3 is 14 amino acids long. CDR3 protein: CASSAWGGGDTQYF. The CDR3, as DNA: TGTGCCAGCAGTGCCTGGGGGGGCGGAGATACGCAGTATTTT.

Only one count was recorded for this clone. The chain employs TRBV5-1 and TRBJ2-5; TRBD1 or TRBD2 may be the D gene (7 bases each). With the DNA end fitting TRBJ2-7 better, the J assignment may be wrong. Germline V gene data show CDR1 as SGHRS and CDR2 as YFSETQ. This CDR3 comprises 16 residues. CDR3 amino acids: CASSLEAAGGGYEQYF. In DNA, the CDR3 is TGCGCCAGCAGCTTGGAGGCGGCAGGGGGAGGGTACGAGCAGTACTTC.

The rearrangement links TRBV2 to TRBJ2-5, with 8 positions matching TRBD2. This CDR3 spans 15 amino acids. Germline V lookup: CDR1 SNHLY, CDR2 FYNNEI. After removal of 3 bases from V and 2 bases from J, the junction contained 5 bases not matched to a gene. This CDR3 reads CASSDKRGYQETQYF. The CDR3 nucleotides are TGTGCCAGCAGTGATAAGCGGGGGTATCAAGAGACCCAGTACTTC.

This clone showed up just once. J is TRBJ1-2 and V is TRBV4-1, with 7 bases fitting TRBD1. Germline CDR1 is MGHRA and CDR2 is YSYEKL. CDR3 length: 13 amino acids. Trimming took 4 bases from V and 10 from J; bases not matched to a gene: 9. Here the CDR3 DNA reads TGCGCCAGCAGCCGGACAGGCGCCCAAGCCTACACCTTC. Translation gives CASSRTGAQAYTF.

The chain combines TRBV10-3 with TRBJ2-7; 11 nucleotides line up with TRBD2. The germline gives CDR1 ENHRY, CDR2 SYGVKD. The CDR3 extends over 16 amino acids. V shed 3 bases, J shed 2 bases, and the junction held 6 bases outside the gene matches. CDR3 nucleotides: TGTGCCATCAGTGACGAACTAGCGGGGGCACCCTACGAGCAGTACTTC. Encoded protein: CAISDELAGAPYEQYF.

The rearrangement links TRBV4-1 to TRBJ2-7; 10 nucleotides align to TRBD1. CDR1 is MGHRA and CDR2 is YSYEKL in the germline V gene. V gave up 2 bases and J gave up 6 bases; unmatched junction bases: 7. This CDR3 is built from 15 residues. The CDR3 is CASSQPGQGNPEQYF. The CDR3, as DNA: TGCGCCAGCAGCCAACCGGGACAGGGGAATCCCGAGCAGTACTTC.

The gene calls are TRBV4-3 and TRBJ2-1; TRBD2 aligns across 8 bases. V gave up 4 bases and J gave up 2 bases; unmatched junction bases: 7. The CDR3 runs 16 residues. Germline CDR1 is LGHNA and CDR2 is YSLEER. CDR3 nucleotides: TGCGCCAGCAGCCCTAGACCGGGACTAGCCTACAATGAGCAGTTCTTC. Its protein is CASSPRPGLAYNEQFF.

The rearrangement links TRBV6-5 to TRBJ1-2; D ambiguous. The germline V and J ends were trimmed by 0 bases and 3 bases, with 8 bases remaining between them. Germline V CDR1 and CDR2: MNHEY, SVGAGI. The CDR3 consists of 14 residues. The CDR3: CASSYSRMDYGYTF. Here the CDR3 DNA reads TGTGCCAGCAGTTACTCCAGGATGGACTATGGCTACACCTTC.

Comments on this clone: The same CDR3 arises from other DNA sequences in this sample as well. The CDR3 reads CASSLGDGYTF. For the CDR3, the DNA is TGTGCCAGCAGCTTGGGGGATGGCTACACCTTC. V gene TRBV7-9 combines with J gene TRBJ1-2; D possibly corresponds to TRBD1 (5 bases). V lost 3 bases and J lost 6, with 5 bases in between. The CDR3 has 11 amino acids. Germline V gene lookup returns CDR1 SEHNR and CDR2 FQNEAQ (reference sequence).

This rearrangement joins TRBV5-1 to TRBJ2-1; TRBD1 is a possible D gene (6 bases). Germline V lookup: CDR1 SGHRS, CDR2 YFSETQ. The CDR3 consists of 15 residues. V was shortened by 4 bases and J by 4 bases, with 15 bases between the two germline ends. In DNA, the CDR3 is TGCGCCAGCAGCCCGGAGGACAGTACATACAATGAGCAGTTCTTC. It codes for CASSPEDSTYNEQFF.

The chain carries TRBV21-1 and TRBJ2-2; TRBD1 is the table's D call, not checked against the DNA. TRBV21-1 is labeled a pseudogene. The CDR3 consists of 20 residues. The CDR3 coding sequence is TGTGCCAGCAGCAACCAGCTGGGACAGGGTCGTCTAACGAACACCGGGGAGCTGTTTTTT. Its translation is CASSNQLGQGRLTNTGELFF.

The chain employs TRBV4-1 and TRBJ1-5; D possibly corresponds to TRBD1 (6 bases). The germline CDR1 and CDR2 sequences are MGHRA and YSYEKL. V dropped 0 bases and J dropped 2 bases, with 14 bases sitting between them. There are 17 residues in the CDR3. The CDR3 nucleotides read TGCGCCAGCAGCCAAGATAGTATAGGGGGACGCAATCAGCCCCAGCATTTT. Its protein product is CASSQDSIGGRNQPQHF.

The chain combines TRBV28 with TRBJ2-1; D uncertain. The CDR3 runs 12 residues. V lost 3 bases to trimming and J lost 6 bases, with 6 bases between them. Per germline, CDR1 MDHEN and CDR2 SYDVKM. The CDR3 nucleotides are TGTGCCAGCAGTTTTGACTCCAATGAGCAGTTCTTC. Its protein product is CASSFDSNEQFF.

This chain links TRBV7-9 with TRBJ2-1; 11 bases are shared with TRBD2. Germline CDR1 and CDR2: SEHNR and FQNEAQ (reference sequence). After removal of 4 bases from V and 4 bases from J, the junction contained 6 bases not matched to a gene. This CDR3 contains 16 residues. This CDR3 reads CASSSSASGGYNEQFF. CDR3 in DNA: TGTGCCAGCAGCTCTTCGGCTAGCGGGGGGTACAATGAGCAGTTCTTC.

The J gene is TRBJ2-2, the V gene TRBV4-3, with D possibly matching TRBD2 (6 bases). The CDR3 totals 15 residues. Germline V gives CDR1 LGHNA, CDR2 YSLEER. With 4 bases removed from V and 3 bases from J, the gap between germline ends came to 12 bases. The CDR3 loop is CASSPMEGDTGELFF. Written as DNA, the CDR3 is TGCGCCAGCAGCCCCATGGAGGGCGACACCGGGGAGCTGTTTTTT.

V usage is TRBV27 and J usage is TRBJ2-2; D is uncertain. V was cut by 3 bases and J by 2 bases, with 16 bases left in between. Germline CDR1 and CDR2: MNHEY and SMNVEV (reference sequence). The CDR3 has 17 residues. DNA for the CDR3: TGTGCCAGCAGTTTCGGGCTGACGGTTGCCAACACCGGGGAGCTGTTTTTT. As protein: CASSFGLTVANTGELFF.

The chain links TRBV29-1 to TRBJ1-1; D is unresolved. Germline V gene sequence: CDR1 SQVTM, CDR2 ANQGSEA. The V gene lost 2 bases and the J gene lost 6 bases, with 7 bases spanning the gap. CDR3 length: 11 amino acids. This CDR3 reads CSVENNAEAFF. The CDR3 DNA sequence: TGCAGCGTTGAAAATAACGCTGAAGCTTTCTTT.

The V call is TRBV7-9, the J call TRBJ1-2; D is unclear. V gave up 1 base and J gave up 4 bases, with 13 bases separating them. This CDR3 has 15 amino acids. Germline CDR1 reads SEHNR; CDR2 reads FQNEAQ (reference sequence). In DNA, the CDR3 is TGTGCCAGCAGCTTAGAGGTACCGACGGGCTATGGCTACACCTTC. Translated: CASSLEVPTGYGYTF.

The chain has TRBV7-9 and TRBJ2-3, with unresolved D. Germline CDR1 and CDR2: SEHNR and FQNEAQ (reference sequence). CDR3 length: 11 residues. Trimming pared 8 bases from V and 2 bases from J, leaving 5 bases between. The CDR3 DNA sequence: TGTGCCAGCGAGAACACAGATACGCAGTATTTT. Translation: CASENTDTQYF.

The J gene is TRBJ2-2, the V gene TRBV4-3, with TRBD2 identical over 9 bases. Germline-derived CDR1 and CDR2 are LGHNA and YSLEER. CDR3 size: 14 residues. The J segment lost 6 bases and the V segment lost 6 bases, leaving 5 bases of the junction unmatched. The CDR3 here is CASSSAGGPGELFF. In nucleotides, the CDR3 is TGCGCCAGCAGTAGCGCGGGGGGGCCCGGGGAGCTGTTTTTT.

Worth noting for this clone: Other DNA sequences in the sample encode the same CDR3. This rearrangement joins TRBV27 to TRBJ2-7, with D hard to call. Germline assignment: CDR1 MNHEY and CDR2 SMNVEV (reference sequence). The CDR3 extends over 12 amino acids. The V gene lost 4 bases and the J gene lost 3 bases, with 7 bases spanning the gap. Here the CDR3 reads CASSSSSYEQYF. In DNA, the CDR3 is TGTGCCAGCAGTTCCTCGAGCTACGAGCAGTACTTC.

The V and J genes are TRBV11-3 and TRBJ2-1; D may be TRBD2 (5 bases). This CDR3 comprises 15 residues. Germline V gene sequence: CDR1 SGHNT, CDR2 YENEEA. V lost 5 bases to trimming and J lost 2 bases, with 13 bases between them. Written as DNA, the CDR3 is TGTGCCAGCAGCCCCTTCGGGGTGCCCTACAATGAGCAGTTCTTC. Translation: CASSPFGVPYNEQFF.

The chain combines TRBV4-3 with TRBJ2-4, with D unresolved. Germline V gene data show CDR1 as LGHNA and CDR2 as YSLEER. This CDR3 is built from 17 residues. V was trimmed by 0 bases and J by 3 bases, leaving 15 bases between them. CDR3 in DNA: TGCGCCAGCAGCCAAGAATGGAAGGCCCCGGGCAAAAACATTCAGTACTTC. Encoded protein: CASSQEWKAPGKNIQYF.

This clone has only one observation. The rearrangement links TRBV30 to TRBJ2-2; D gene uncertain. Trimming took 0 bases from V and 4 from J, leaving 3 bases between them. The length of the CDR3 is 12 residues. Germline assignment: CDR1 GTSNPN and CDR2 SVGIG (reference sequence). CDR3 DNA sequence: TGTGCCTGGAGTGTTCCCACCGGGGAGCTGTTTTTT. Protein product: CAWSVPTGELFF.

For the CDR3, the DNA is TGTGCCAGCACGAGAACAGGGGGCGATTATGGAAACACCATATATTTT. Amino acid sequence: CASTRTGGDYGNTIYF. The chain couples TRBV11-2 to TRBJ1-3; 9 positions agree with TRBD1. V shed 7 bases and J 3 bases; nucleotides not matched to a gene: 10. The CDR3 sequence is 16 residues long. CDR1 and CDR2 (germline): SGHAT, FQNNGV.